A single sample gave rise to the 12 T cell receptor beta chains below, sequenced in a study of cytomegalovirus exposure and HLA in healthy donors. It was with 60 Vbeta and 13 Jbeta primers that the PCR ran. The assay was immunoSEQ multiplex PCR, and TCRdb's table has in-frame clones only and misses some. Of 200,000 or so clones listed, around 80% are singletons. Sequenced: PBMCs. All receptors come from a girl aged 2 to 10 in good health and CMV-seronegative.

The chain is built from TRBV7-9 and TRBJ2-2, with D perhaps matching TRBD2 (6 bases). V was clipped by 7 bases and J by 5 bases, with 14 bases between them. The CDR3 covers 14 residues. Germline loops: CDR1 SEHNR, CDR2 FQNEAQ (reference sequence). CDR3 residues: CASTEAGGTGELFF. The CDR3 coding sequence is TGTGCCAGCACTGAAGCCGGAGGGACCGGGGAGCTGTTTTTT. Based on the CDR3 plus reference TRBV7-9 and TRBJ2-2, the full variable domain is DTGVSQNPRHKITKRGQNVTFRCDPISEHNRLYWYRQTLGQGPEFLTYFQNEAQLEKSRLLSDRFSAERPKGSFSTLEIQRTEQGDSAMYLCASTEAGGTGELFFGEGSRLTVL.

J is TRBJ2-7 and V is TRBV5-8; maybe TRBD1 (6 bases). Trimming removed 5 bases from V and 1 base from J, with 16 bases in between. This CDR3 is built from 15 residues. Per the germline V gene, CDR1 is SGHTS and CDR2 is YDEGEE. CDR3 nucleotides: TGTGCCAGCAGAGTGATACAGGGACGGTCCTACGAGCAGTACTTC. Translating gives CASRVIQGRSYEQYF.

The rearrangement uses TRBV11-3 and TRBJ2-1, with D possibly being TRBD1 (6 bases). Germline CDR1 reads SGHNT; CDR2 reads YENEEA. The V end was cut by 5 bases, the J end by 0 bases, with 20 bases between. The CDR3 is 18 amino acids. This CDR3 is CASSEGEVGGRSYNEQFF. CDR3 nucleotides: TGTGCCAGCAGCGAGGGGGAAGTGGGCGGGCGCTCCTACAATGAGCAGTTCTTC.

This chain connects TRBV7-9 to TRBJ2-3; no definite D call. Germline CDR1 reads SEHNR; CDR2 reads FQNEAQ (reference sequence). V was cut by 2 bases and J by 6 bases, with 6 bases left in between. CDR3 length: 12 residues. CDR3 loop: CASSLIEDTQYF. The CDR3 nucleotides read TGTGCCAGCAGCTTAATAGAGGATACGCAGTATTTT. Full variable domain (remainder filled in from reference TRBV7-9 and TRBJ2-3): DTGVSQNPRHKITKRGQNVTFRCDPISEHNRLYWYRQTLGQGPEFLTYFQNEAQLEKSRLLSDRFSAERPKGSFSTLEIQRTEQGDSAMYLCASSLIEDTQYFGPGTRLTVL.

This clone occurred once. CDR3 in amino acids: CASSPVPTNEKLFF. The CDR3 region has the DNA TGTGCCAGCAGTCCGGTACCAACTAATGAAAAACTGTTTTTT. The V and J genes are TRBV5-8 and TRBJ1-4; D is undetermined. The V and J ends lost 5 bases and 0 bases respectively, with 8 bases between them. The CDR3 contains 14 residues. Germline V gene sequence: CDR1 SGHTS, CDR2 YDEGEE. Together with reference TRBV5-8 and TRBJ1-4, the CDR3 gives the full variable domain: EAGVTQSPTHLIKTRGQQATLRCSPISGHTSVYWYQQALGLGLQFLLWYDEGEERNRGNFPPRFSGRQFPNYSSELNVNALELEDSALYLCASSPVPTNEKLFFGSGTQLSVL.

The J gene is TRBJ2-7, the V gene TRBV7-8, with 8 bases identical to TRBD2. The CDR3 is made up of 14 amino acids. Trimming cost V 2 bases and J 6 bases; bases outside gene matches: 6. From germline, CDR1 is SGHVS and CDR2 FQNEAQ. The chain's CDR3 is CASSLREGYFEQYF. CDR3 bases: TGTGCCAGCAGCTTACGGGAGGGCTACTTCGAGCAGTACTTC.

This clone was found a few times. The V gene is TRBV28, the J gene TRBJ1-4, with 9 bases lining up with TRBD1. The V gene's germline CDR1 is MDHEN and CDR2 SYDVKM. V trimming: 3 bases; J trimming: 2 bases; junction bases outside the gene matches: 16. The CDR3 extends over 20 amino acids. CDR3 loop: CASSFSQLPGQGGTNEKLFF. The DNA of the CDR3 is TGTGCCAGCAGTTTTTCACAACTTCCGGGACAGGGAGGCACTAATGAAAAACTGTTTTTT.

This chain uses TRBV7-6 with TRBJ1-5; 8 nucleotides agree with TRBD1. The V segment lost 5 bases and the J segment 4 bases; nucleotides outside the gene matches: 7. Germline lookup yields CDR1 SGHVS and CDR2 FNYEAQ. CDR3 size: 15 residues. The CDR3 sequence: CASSPRTGTNQPQHF. The DNA of the CDR3 is TGTGCCAGCAGCCCAAGGACAGGGACGAATCAGCCCCAGCATTTT.

Only a few counts were recorded for this clone. The chain links TRBV6-5 to TRBJ2-1; 12 bases align to TRBD2. Germline loops: CDR1 MNHEY, CDR2 SVGAGI. J lost 6 bases, V lost 2 bases, and 2 bases had no gene match. This CDR3 region has 15 residues. The DNA of the CDR3 is TGTGCCAGCAGTTACGCGACTAGCGGGGGCAATGAGCAGTTCTTC. This translates into CASSYATSGGNEQFF.

This clone has more than one count but fewer than ten. The V and J genes are TRBV30 and TRBJ1-1; weak D call: TRBD1 (5 bases). Per germline, CDR1 GTSNPN and CDR2 SVGIG (reference sequence). This CDR3 has 14 amino acids. Trimming removed 0 bases at V and 4 bases at J, with 12 bases between. CDR3 sequence (DNA): TGTGCCTGGAGTGTATACCGGGGGGTCACTGAAGCTTTCTTT. Translated: CAWSVYRGVTEAFF.

V usage is TRBV5-1 and J usage is TRBJ2-2; D uncertain. The germline V gene has CDR1 SGHRS and CDR2 YFSETQ. V lost 1 base and J lost 4, with 14 bases in between. This CDR3 spans 16 amino acids. Here the CDR3 DNA reads TGCGCCAGCAGCTTGCCCCAGAGCCCGGGCACCGGGGAGCTGTTTTTT. It encodes CASSLPQSPGTGELFF.

This clone showed up just once. The gene calls are TRBV5-1 and TRBJ1-5; a weak D match, TRBD1 (5 bases). The CDR3 loop spans 13 amino acids. Per germline, CDR1 SGHRS and CDR2 YFSETQ. Deletions cut 4 bases from V and 2 bases from J, with 7 bases between. The chain's CDR3 is CASSTTGNQPQHF. The CDR3, as DNA: TGCGCCAGCAGCACGACAGGCAATCAGCCCCAGCATTTT.